This T cell receptor (beta chain) appears in the sequencing data of a study of blood T cell repertoires in COVID-19. Study-level information: Sites across the United States, Italy and Spain contributed samples from acute and convalescent COVID-19. Sample material is recorded as cDNA or gDNA derived from T cells, B-cell-depleted T cells, or PBMCs.

The CDR3 runs to 16 residues. Germline trimming cut 5 bases from V and 0 bases from J; bases unmatched to any gene: 7. CDR1 is ENHRY and CDR2 is SYGVKD in the germline V gene. TCRdb's copy holds only in-frame clones and misses some; the assay was immunoSEQ multiplex PCR. The repertoire holds approximately 320,000 clones, with approximately 85% as singletons. This sequence joins TRBV10-3 and TRBJ2-1; TRBD2 aligns across 7 bases. The receptor was isolated from a human donor in a cohort sampled during active COVID-19. The sequenced sample was peripheral blood. The CDR3 nucleotides read TGTGCCATCAGTTCGACTAGCCCAAGCTCCTACAATGAGCAGTTCTTC. Its translation: CAISSTSPSSYNEQFF.